This TCR beta chain was obtained from a study of blood T cell repertoires in COVID-19. At the level of the study: Researchers got acute and convalescent COVID-19 samples from the United States, Italy and Spain. T cells, B-cell-depleted T cells, or PBMCs provided the cDNA or gDNA that served as material.

How the authors handled the data: The authors estimated nucleated cell counts from reference gene primer amplification. Libraries were prepared by immunoSEQ multiplex PCR; TCRdb keeps only in-frame clonotypes and omits some of them. V, J and clone size were drawn from that table, and D and trimming were deduced from the DNA. This table holds tens of thousands of clones, 70% to 80% found once. There are 17 residues in the CDR3. Looked up from germline, CDR1 is SGDLS and CDR2 is YYNGEE. V gave up 0 bases and J gave up 3 bases, with 17 bases separating them. Patients in Seattle were enrolled during active infection, then followed longitudinally.

The sequenced sample was peripheral blood. The receptor was isolated from a man aged 65-85 years with COVID-19, enrolled during active disease. This rearrangement joins TRBV9 to TRBJ2-3, with D perhaps matching TRBD2 (6 bases). CDR3: CASSVVGAGGGTDTQYF. CDR3 sequence (DNA): TGTGCCAGCAGCGTAGTTGGAGCGGGCGGAGGGACAGATACGCAGTATTTT.